The clone carrying this T cell receptor beta chain is deemed medium-sized. From live CD3+CD8+TCRalphabeta+ cells, four PD-1 and/or TIGIT subsets were sorted. The CDR3 consists of 12 residues. V lost 9 bases to trimming and J lost 6 bases, with 11 bases between them. These data belong to a study of circulating CD8 cells and anti-PD-1 response in melanoma. Using around 14 ng of total RNA, TCR libraries were made with the QIAseq Immune Repertoire TCR panel. TCRdb called the reads again in MiXCR, with one record for every CDR3 protein. The sample lists about 500 distinct CDR3 sequences; approximately 6.5% were seen once.

Sequencing was performed on CD8+ T cells from PBMCs, taken at baseline or after one month of anti-PD-1 therapy (not recorded which). This TCR derives from a human donor with melanoma. The rearrangement uses TRBV12-3 or TRBV12-4 and TRBJ2-2; D might be TRBD1 (5 bases). The CDR3 spells CASLRAPGELFF. The CDR3 nucleotides are TGTGCCAGTCTCAGGGCGCCCGGGGAGCTGTTTTTT.